The 13 T cell receptor beta chains below all came from one sample that was sequenced in a study of monozygotic twins with inflammatory bowel disease. TCRdb reprocessed the 5' RACE reads; each CDR3 protein has one entry and no DNA is given. Its table records roughly 300,000 distinct CDR3 sequences. Specimen: blood. These receptors were collected from a human donor with ulcerative colitis or Crohn's disease, or a healthy co-twin of an affected twin (not recorded which).

The genes are TRBV11-3 and TRBJ2-3; TCRdb picks TRBD2, but there is no DNA to check that call. This CDR3 is 17 amino acids long. Per germline, CDR1 SGHNT and CDR2 YENEEA. CDR3 amino acids: CASSFSASEPYVDTQYF.

This chain links TRBV12-3 or TRBV12-4 with TRBJ2-1. The CDR3 runs 15 residues. This CDR3 is CASSLSDSSYNEQFF.

This chain joins TRBV30 and TRBJ1-1. This CDR3 comprises 15 residues. The V gene's germline CDR1 is GTSNPN and CDR2 SVGIG (reference sequence). The CDR3 sequence: CAWSASSRFYTEAFF.

The CDR3 is CASSVDRGPDTQYF. The chain links TRBV2 to TRBJ2-3; no DNA is available, so the TRBD1 call from TCRdb remains unchecked. The CDR3 covers 14 residues. The germline gives CDR1 SNHLY, CDR2 FYNNEI.

The chain is built from TRBV15 and TRBJ2-5; TCRdb gives TRBD2 as the D gene, but with no DNA this cannot be confirmed. Germline V gives CDR1 LNHNV, CDR2 YYDKDF (reference sequence). The CDR3 runs 14 residues. The CDR3: CATSNLAGTETQYF.

The chain's CDR3 is CASSRDSLAGGVREQFF. The V gene is TRBV4-2, the J gene TRBJ2-1; without DNA, the TCRdb call of TRBD2 cannot be checked. Germline V lookup: CDR1 LGHNA, CDR2 YNFKEQ. This CDR3 contains 17 residues.

The rearrangement joins TRBV3-1 to TRBJ1-2; absent DNA, TCRdb's TRBD1 call cannot be checked. The CDR3 extends over 16 amino acids. Germline V gene sequence: CDR1 LGHDT, CDR2 YNNKEL (reference sequence). The CDR3 here is CASSQRRPTGRDGYTF.

This sequence joins TRBV6-2 or TRBV6-3 and TRBJ2-2; TCRdb selects TRBD1, and the lack of DNA leaves this call unchecked. This CDR3 comprises 13 residues. Germline CDR1 is MNHEY and CDR2 is SVGEGT. The CDR3 spells CASTLTVTGELFF.

This chain links TRBV4-3 with TRBJ2-1. Germline V lookup: CDR1 LGHNA, CDR2 YSLEER. The CDR3 is 12 amino acids. The CDR3 loop is CASSQDINEQFF.

The chain is built from TRBV28 and TRBJ2-1; TCRdb picks TRBD2, but there is no DNA to check that call. The CDR3 extends over 14 amino acids. From germline, CDR1 is MDHEN and CDR2 SYDVKM. The CDR3 loop reads CASTVSGKVNEQFF.

This chain links TRBV5-1 with TRBJ2-7; TCRdb indicates TRBD1, and absent DNA this call remains unverified. Germline CDR1 and CDR2: SGHRS and YFSETQ. CDR3 length: 15 residues. CDR3 residues: CASSSARGLSSEQYF.

The chain combines TRBV18 with TRBJ1-5; the TRBD1 assignment by TCRdb is unverifiable without DNA. Germline V gene sequence: CDR1 KGHSH, CDR2 LQKENI. The CDR3 extends over 17 amino acids. The CDR3 sequence is CASSPLQTGVSNQPQHF.

This sequence joins TRBV11-1 and TRBJ1-6; TCRdb calls TRBD1, which cannot be checked without DNA. This CDR3 has 14 amino acids. Per germline, CDR1 SGHAT and CDR2 FQDESV (reference sequence). The CDR3 loop is CASSRQGRISPLHF.